This T cell receptor beta chain was sequenced in a study of control samples from healthy donors and cancer patients. This table comes from immunoSEQ multiplex PCR, and its TCRdb copy is limited to in-frame clones, with some not included. The sample has tens of thousands of clones, approximately 90% seen once. The material sequenced was PBMCs. The clonotype was recovered from a man aged 50 to 59 with lung cancer.

The CDR3 DNA reads as TGTGCCAGCACCTTAGATCGGACAGGGCTTCGGTTCTTC. Its protein is CASTLDRTGLRFF. This sequence joins TRBV12-3 or TRBV12-4 and TRBJ2-1; 8 bases match TRBD1. CDR3 length equals 13 residues. V shed 7 bases, J shed 15 bases, and the junction held 14 bases outside the gene matches.